This T cell receptor beta chain was recorded in a study of radiotherapy plus CTLA-4 blockade in lung cancer. Study information: There were objective responses in 18% of patients, and 31% had disease control. Notes on the study in general: Blood saw expansion of tumor-derived TCR clones after radiotherapy plus ipilimumab.

With ipilimumab providing CTLA-4 blockade, focal radiation was administered to patients who had chemo-refractory metastatic non-small-cell lung cancer. From germline, CDR1 is SGHKS and CDR2 YYEKEE (reference sequence). This CDR3 contains 15 residues. The V end lost 0 bases, the J end lost 4 bases, and 11 bases lay between the germline ends. The table came from immunoSEQ multiplex PCR; TCRdb's copy has only in-frame clones and leaves some out. The sample gives approximately 100,000 clones, 75% to 90% of which show up once; under 4% is in the top ten. Turning to this clone: Its antigen remains unknown.

The V call is TRBV5-5, the J call TRBJ1-5, with D possibly being TRBD1 (5 bases). The TCR originated in a human donor with non-small cell lung cancer who had a partial response to radiotherapy plus ipilimumab. Here the sequenced sample was peripheral blood, taken from a patient treated with radiotherapy plus ipilimumab. The CDR3 is CASSLVSGLNQPQHF. The CDR3 nucleotides are TGTGCCAGCAGCTTGGTCTCAGGGTTGAATCAGCCCCAGCATTTT.